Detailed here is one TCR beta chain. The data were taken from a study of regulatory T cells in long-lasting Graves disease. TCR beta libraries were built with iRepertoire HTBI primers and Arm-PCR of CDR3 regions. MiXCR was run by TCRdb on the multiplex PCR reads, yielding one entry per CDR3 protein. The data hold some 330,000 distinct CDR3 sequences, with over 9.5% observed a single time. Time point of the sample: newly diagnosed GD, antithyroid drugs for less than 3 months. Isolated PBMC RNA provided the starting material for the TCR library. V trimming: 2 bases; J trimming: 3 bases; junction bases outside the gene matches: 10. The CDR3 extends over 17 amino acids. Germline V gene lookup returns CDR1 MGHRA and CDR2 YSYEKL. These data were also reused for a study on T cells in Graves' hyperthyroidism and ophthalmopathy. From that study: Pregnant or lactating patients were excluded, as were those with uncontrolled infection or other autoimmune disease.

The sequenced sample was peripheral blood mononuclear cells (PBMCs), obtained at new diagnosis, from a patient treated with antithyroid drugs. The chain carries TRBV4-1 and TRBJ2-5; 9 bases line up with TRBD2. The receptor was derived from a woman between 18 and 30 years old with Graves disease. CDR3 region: CASSQPAAGGDKETQYF. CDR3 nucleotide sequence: TGCGCCAGCAGCCAACCCGCTGCGGGAGGGGACAAAGAGACCCAGTACTTC.